Sequencing of this T cell receptor (beta chain) was carried out in a study of PD-1 blockade in classical Hodgkin lymphoma. Regarding the study as a whole: No one has yet defined what causes the repertoire differences, which may be disease activity or prior therapy.

Time point noted: newly diagnosed, previously untreated cHL patient sample. Newly diagnosed, untreated classical Hodgkin lymphoma PBMCs provided comparison. With regard to this clone: Its antigen is not identified.

Generated by immunoSEQ multiplex PCR, the TCRdb table keeps only in-frame clones and is missing some. The sample carries tens of thousands of clones, 90% to 95% recorded once. The sample comprised peripheral blood mononuclear cells (PBMCs). The sequence came from a human donor with classical Hodgkin lymphoma.

CDR3 in amino acids: CASSLVSSVETQYF. Written as DNA, the CDR3 is TGTGCCAGCAGCTTAGTCTCTAGCGTAGAGACCCAGTACTTC. The V and J genes are TRBV7-2 and TRBJ2-5, with a possible D match to TRBD2 (6 bases). From germline, CDR1 is SGHTA and CDR2 FQGNSA. V gave up 1 base and J gave up 4 bases, with 10 bases separating them. The CDR3 totals 14 residues. Full variable domain (outside the CDR3, taken from reference TRBV7-2 and TRBJ2-5): GAGVSQSPSNKVTEKGKDVELRCDPISGHTALYWYRQSLGQGLEFLIYFQGNSAPDKSGLPSDRFSAERTGGSVSTLTIQRTQQEDSAVYLCASSLVSSVETQYFGPGTRLLVL.